Below are 14 T cell receptor beta chains sequenced from a single sample in a study of neoadjuvant anti-PD-1 for oral cavity cancer. Assay: immunoSEQ multiplex PCR; the TCRdb copy retains only in-frame clones and omits some. Among roughly 67,000 clones listed, more than 70% were seen once. Source: PBMCs, taken before nivolumab (anti-PD-1) treatment. All receptors derive from a person aged 35 to 85 with oral cavity squamous cell carcinoma.

This chain uses TRBV19 with TRBJ2-1; D is perhaps TRBD2 (5 bases). Trimming removed 3 bases at V and 3 bases at J, with 12 bases between. The germline CDR1 and CDR2 sequences are LNHDA and SQIVND (reference sequence). The CDR3 covers 15 residues. CDR3 residues: CASSIRLGSYNEQFF. In DNA form, the CDR3 reads TGTGCCAGTAGTATTAGGCTAGGGAGCTACAATGAGCAGTTCTTC.

J is TRBJ1-2 and V is TRBV9; unclear D gene. Germline V gene sequence: CDR1 SGDLS, CDR2 YYNGEE. Trimming took off 0 bases at V and 4 bases at J, with 13 bases between the two ends. The CDR3 sequence is 15 residues long. The CDR3 here is CASSVEPGNAYGYTF. Written as DNA, the CDR3 is TGTGCCAGCAGCGTAGAACCGGGAAACGCCTATGGCTACACCTTC.

The sample holds a few counts of this clone. The chain combines TRBV5-1 with TRBJ1-2; unclear D gene. CDR3 size: 14 residues. Trimming removed 5 bases from V and 7 bases from J, with 18 bases in between. Germline V lookup: CDR1 SGHRS, CDR2 YFSETQ. CDR3 loop: CASREVLSFGGYTF. The CDR3 DNA reads TGCGCCAGCAGGGAGGTATTAAGTTTTGGTGGCTACACCTTC.

The chain links TRBV11-2 to TRBJ1-2; possible D gene TRBD1, 5 bases. CDR1 and CDR2 from the germline V gene are SGHAT and FQNNGV. V was trimmed by 4 bases and J by 1 base, leaving 16 bases between them. The CDR3 runs to 16 residues. The CDR3 DNA reads as TGTGCCAGCAGCTCAAACCGACAGCGGGATAACTATGGCTACACCTTC. Its protein product is CASSSNRQRDNYGYTF.

The chain carries TRBV6-7 and TRBJ2-1; D remains unclear. TRBV6-7 is sorted into the ORF group, with uncertain function. The CDR3 is 16 amino acids. Trimming removed 4 bases from V and 3 bases from J, with 16 bases in between. The CDR3 DNA reads TGTGCCAGCAGTTGCCCTGTAGGGCCGGTCTACAATGAGCAGTTCTTC. Encoded protein: CASSCPVGPVYNEQFF.

This chain joins TRBV5-1 and TRBJ2-7; the D gene is possibly TRBD2 (6 bases). V shed 4 bases and J shed 7 bases, with 18 bases lying between them. The CDR3 extends over 14 amino acids. Germline CDR1 SGHRS, CDR2 YFSETQ. The CDR3 sequence is CASSKGLDGGEQYF. DNA for the CDR3: TGCGCCAGCAGCAAGGGACTCGATGGAGGGGAGCAGTACTTC.

This clone has ten or more counts. The chain links TRBV27 to TRBJ1-5; the D is unclear. The V gene's germline CDR1 is MNHEY and CDR2 SMNVEV (reference sequence). This CDR3 comprises 14 residues. Trimming shortened V by 5 bases and J by 0 bases, and 8 bases separated the two germline ends. CDR3 sequence: CASSPSNSNQPQHF. CDR3 coding DNA: TGTGCCAGCAGTCCTAGTAATAGCAATCAGCCCCAGCATTTT.

The chain joins TRBV5-4 to TRBJ1-1, with 7 bases identical to TRBD1. J gave up 8 bases and V 2 bases, and 3 bases lay outside the gene matches. Germline lookup yields CDR1 SGHNT and CDR2 YYREEE (reference sequence). The CDR3 is made up of 12 amino acids. The CDR3: CASSLPDREAFF. Here the CDR3 DNA reads TGTGCCAGCAGCTTACCGGACAGGGAAGCTTTCTTT.

The V gene is TRBV7-8, the J gene TRBJ1-2; TRBD1 matches 10 bases. CDR3 length: 15 residues. Trimming at V came to 5 bases and at J to 4 bases, leaving 7 bases not matched to a gene. Per the germline V gene, CDR1 is SGHVS and CDR2 is FQNEAQ. The CDR3 nucleotides are TGTGCCAGCAGCATGTCCGGGACAGGGGCCTATGGCTACACCTTC. The encoded protein is CASSMSGTGAYGYTF. The full variable domain, its missing parts supplied by reference TRBV7-8 and TRBJ1-2, is GAGVSQSPRYKVAKRGQDVALRCDPISGHVSLFWYQQALGQGPEFLTYFQNEAQLDKSGLPSDRFFAERPEGSVSTLKIQRTQQEDSAVYLCASSMSGTGAYGYTFGSGTRLTVV.

The rearrangement uses TRBV11-2 and TRBJ2-2; a weak D match, TRBD2 (6 bases). The germline CDR1 and CDR2 sequences are SGHAT and FQNNGV. Trimming removed 0 bases at V and 7 bases at J, with 18 bases between. This CDR3 spans 17 amino acids. This chain's CDR3 is CASSLEPGASPNGELFF. CDR3 nucleotide sequence: TGTGCCAGCAGCTTAGAACCGGGAGCCTCACCAAACGGGGAGCTGTTTTTT.

CDR3 region: CASSFSGNTEAFF. CDR3 nucleotides: TGTGCCAGCAGTTTTTCAGGGAACACTGAAGCTTTCTTT. The rearrangement joins TRBV27 to TRBJ1-1; D uncertain. Germline V gene sequence: CDR1 MNHEY, CDR2 SMNVEV (reference sequence). V dropped 3 bases and J dropped 1 base, with 6 bases sitting between them. The CDR3 has 13 residues.

This clone has only one observation. The gene calls are TRBV5-1 and TRBJ1-2; maybe TRBD1 (5 bases). There are 13 residues in the CDR3. Germline loops: CDR1 SGHRS, CDR2 YFSETQ. The V gene lost 0 bases and the J gene lost 6 bases, with 9 bases spanning the gap. The CDR3 reads CASSLVQGDGYTF. CDR3 DNA sequence: TGCGCCAGCAGCTTGGTTCAGGGTGATGGCTACACCTTC. Looking up the rest from reference TRBV5-1 and TRBJ1-2 gives the full variable domain: KAGVTQTPRYLIKTRGQQVTLSCSPISGHRSVSWYQQTPGQGLQFLFEYFSETQRNKGNFPGRFSGRQFSNSRSEMNVSTLELGDSALYLCASSLVQGDGYTFGSGTRLTVV.

This chain links TRBV2 with TRBJ1-1; no clear D. V was clipped by 11 bases and J by 2 bases, with 9 bases between them. The CDR3 runs 11 residues. CDR1 SNHLY and CDR2 FYNNEI come from the germline V gene. CDR3 protein: CAARINTEAFF. CDR3 nucleotide sequence: TGTGCCGCTAGAATAAACACTGAAGCTTTCTTT. Full variable domain (remainder filled in from reference TRBV2 and TRBJ1-1): EPEVTQTPSHQVTQMGQEVILRCVPISNHLYFYWYRQILGQKVEFLVSFYNNEISEKSEIFDDQFSVERPDGSNFTLKIRSTKLEDSAMYFCAARINTEAFFGQGTRLTVV.

The chain couples TRBV6-1 to TRBJ1-5; D might be TRBD1 (5 bases). V lost 1 base and J lost 6, with 13 bases in between. Germline lookup yields CDR1 MNHNS and CDR2 SASEGT. This CDR3 comprises 15 residues. CDR3 DNA: TGTGCCAGCAGTGAAGGGACGGCCGGGGGTCAGCCCCAGCATTTT. It yields the protein CASSEGTAGGQPQHF.